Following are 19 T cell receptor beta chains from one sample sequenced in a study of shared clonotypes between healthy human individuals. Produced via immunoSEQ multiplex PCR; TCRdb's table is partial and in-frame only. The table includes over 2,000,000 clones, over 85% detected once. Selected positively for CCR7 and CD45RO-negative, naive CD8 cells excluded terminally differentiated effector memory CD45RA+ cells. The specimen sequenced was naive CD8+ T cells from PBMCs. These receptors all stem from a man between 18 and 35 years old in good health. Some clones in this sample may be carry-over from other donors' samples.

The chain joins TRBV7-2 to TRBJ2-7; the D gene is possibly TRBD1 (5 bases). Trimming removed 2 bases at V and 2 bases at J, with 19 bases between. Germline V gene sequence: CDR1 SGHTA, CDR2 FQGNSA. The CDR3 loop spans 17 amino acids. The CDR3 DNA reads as TGTGCCAGCAGCTTAAATGAGTGGGCAGGGCCCACCTACGAGCAGTACTTC. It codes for CASSLNEWAGPTYEQYF.

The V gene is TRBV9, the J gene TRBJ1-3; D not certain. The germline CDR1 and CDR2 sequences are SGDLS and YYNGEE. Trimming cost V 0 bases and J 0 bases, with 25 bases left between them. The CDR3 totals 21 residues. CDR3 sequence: CASSVEGTDGVITNSGNTIYF. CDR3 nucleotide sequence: TGTGCCAGCAGCGTAGAGGGCACCGACGGAGTCATCACCAACTCTGGAAACACCATATATTTT.

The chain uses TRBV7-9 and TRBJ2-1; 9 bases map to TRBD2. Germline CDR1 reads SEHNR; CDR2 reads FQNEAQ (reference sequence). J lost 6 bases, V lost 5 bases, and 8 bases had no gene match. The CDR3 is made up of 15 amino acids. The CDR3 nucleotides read TGTGCCAGCAGCCCGGCGGTAGCGGGAGTCAATGAGCAGTTCTTC. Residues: CASSPAVAGVNEQFF.

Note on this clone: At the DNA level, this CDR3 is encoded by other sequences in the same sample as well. The CDR3: CASSSGTGGNYGYTF. The CDR3 nucleotides read TGTGCCAGCAGCTCCGGGACAGGGGGTAACTATGGCTACACCTTC. The V call is TRBV7-9, the J call TRBJ1-2; 11 nucleotides agree with TRBD1. Trimming at V came to 4 bases and at J to 1 base, leaving 2 bases not matched to a gene. Germline V gene data show CDR1 as SEHNR and CDR2 as FQNEAQ (reference sequence). CDR3 length: 15 residues.

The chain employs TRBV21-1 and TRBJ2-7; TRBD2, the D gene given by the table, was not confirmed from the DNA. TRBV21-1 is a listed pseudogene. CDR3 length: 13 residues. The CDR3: CASSSSGVDEQYF. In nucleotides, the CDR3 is TGTGCCAGCAGCTCCAGCGGAGTTGACGAGCAGTACTTC.

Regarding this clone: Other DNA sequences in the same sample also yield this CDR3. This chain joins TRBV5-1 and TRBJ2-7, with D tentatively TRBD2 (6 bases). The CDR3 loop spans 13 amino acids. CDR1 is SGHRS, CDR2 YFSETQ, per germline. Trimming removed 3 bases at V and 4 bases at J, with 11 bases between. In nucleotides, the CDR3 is TGCGCCAGCAGCTCCGGGACTGCGTACGAGCAGTACTTC. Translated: CASSSGTAYEQYF. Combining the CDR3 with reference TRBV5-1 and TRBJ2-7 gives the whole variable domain KAGVTQTPRYLIKTRGQQVTLSCSPISGHRSVSWYQQTPGQGLQFLFEYFSETQRNKGNFPGRFSGRQFSNSRSEMNVSTLELGDSALYLCASSSGTAYEQYFGPGTRLTVT.

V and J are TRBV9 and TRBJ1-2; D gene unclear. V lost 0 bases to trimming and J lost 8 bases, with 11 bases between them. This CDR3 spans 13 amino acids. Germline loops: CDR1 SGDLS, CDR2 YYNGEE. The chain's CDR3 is CASSVAEGRGYTF. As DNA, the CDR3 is TGTGCCAGCAGCGTAGCCGAGGGCCGGGGCTACACCTTC.

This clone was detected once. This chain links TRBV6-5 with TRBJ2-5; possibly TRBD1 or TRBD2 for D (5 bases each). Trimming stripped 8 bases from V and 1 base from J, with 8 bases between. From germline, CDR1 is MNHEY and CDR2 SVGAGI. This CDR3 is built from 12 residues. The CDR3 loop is CASLGPQETQYF. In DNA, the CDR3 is TGTGCCAGCCTGGGACCCCAAGAGACCCAGTACTTC.

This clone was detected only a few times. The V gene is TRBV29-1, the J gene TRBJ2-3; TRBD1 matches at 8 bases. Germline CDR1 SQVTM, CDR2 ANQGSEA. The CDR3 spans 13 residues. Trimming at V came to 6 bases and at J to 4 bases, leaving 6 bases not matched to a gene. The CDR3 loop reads CSVRTGYADTQYF. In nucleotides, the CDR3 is TGCAGCGTACGGACAGGGTACGCAGATACGCAGTATTTT.

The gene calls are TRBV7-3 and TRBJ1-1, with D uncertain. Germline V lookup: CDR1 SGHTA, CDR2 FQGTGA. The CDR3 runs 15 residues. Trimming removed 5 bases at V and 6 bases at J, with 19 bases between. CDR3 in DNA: TGTGCCAGCAGCCCCCCCACCACCAGGAGGGCTGAAGCTTTCTTT. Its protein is CASSPPTTRRAEAFF.

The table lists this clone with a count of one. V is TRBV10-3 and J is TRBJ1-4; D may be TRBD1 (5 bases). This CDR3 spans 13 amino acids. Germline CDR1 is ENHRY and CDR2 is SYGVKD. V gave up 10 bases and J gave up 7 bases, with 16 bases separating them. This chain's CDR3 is CASRVALSEKLFF. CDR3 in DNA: TGTGCCAGCAGGGTTGCCTTGAGTGAAAAACTGTTTTTT.

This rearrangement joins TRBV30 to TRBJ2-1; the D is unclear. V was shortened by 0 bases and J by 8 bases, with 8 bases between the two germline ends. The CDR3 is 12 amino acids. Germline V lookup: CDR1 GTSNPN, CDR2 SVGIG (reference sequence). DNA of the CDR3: TGTGCCTGGAGTGTACGTGCCGATGAGCAGTTCTTC. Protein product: CAWSVRADEQFF.

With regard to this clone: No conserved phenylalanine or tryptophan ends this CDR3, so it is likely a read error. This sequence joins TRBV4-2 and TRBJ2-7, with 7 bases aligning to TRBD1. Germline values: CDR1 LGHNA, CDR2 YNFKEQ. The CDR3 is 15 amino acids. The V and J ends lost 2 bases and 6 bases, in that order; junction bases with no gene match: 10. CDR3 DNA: TGTGCCAGCAGCCAACACACAGGGGCGTCGGGCGAGCAGTACCTC. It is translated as CASSQHTGASGEQYL.

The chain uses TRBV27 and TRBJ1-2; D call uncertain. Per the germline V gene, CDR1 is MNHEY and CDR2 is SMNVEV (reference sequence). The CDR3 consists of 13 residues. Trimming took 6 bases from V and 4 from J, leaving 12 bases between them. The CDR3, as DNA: TGTGCCAGCAGACGCTCGACATTCTATGGCTACACCTTC. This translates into CASRRSTFYGYTF.

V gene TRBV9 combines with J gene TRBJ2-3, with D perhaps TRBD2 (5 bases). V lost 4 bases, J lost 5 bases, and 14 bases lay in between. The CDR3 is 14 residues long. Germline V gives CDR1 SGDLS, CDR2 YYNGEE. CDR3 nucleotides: TGTGCCAGCAGCCGGGAAGGGAGTAAAGATACGCAGTATTTT. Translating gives CASSREGSKDTQYF.

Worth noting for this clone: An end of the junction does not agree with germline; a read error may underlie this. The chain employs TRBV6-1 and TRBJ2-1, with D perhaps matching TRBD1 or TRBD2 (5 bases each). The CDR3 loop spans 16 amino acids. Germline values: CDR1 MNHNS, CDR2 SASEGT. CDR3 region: CASSEGKIRGVNEQFF. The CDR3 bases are TGTGCCAGCAGCGAAGGGAAGATTAGGGGAGTCAATGAGCAGTTCTTC.

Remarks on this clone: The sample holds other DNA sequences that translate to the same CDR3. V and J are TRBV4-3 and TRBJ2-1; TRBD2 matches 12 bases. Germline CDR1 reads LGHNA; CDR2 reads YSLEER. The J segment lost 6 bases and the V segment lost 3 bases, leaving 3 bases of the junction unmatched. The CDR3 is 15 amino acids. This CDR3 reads CASSQGTSGLNEQFF. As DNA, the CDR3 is TGCGCCAGCAGCCAGGGGACTAGCGGGCTCAATGAGCAGTTCTTC.

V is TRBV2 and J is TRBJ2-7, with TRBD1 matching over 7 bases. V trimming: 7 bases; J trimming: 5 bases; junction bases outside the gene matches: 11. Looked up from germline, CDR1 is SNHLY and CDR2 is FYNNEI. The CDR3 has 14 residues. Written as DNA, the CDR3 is TGTGCCAGCAATCGAGGGGGCGCTGGGAACGAGCAGTACTTC. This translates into CASNRGGAGNEQYF.

The CDR3 sequence: CASSQVGVFEQFF. The CDR3 DNA reads TGCGCCAGCAGCCAAGTCGGGGTCTTTGAGCAGTTCTTC. The chain carries TRBV4-1 and TRBJ2-1; possibly TRBD2 for D (5 bases). Germline V lookup: CDR1 MGHRA, CDR2 YSYEKL. Trimming pared 1 base from V and 9 bases from J, leaving 10 bases between. The CDR3 loop spans 13 amino acids.